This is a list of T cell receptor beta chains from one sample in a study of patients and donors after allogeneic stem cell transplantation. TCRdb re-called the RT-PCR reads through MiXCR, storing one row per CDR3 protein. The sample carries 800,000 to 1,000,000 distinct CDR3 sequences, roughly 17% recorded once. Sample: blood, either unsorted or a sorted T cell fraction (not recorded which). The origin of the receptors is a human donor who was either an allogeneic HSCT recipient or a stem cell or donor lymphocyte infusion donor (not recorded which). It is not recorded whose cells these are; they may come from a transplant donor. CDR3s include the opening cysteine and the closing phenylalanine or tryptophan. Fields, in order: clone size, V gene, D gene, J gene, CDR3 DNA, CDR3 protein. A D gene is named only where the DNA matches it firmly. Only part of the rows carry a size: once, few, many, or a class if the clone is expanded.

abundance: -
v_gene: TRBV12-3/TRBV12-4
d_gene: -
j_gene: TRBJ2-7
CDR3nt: TGTGCCAGCAGTTTTGCTGGGCCTATAAAGGCTCACGAGCAGTACTTC
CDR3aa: CASSFAGPIKAHEQYF

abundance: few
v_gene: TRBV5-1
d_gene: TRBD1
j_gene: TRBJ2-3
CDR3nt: TGCGCCAGCAGCCCAACAAGACAGGGGGCGCGCACAGATACGCAGTATTTT
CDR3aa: CASSPTRQGARTDTQYF

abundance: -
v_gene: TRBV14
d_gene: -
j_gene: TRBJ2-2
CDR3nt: TGTGCCAGCAGCCACTCCTCGTGGGGGGAGCTGTTTTTT
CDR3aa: CASSHSSWGELFF

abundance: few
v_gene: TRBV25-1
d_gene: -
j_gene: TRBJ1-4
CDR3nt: TGTGCCAGCAGTGCCCACAGCGCAACTAATGAAAAACTGTTTTTT
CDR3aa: CASSAHSATNEKLFF

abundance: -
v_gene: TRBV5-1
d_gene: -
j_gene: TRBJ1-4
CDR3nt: TGCGCCAGCAGCCGCGATTGGGGTGCAACTAATGAAAAACTGTTTTTT
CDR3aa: CASSRDWGATNEKLFF

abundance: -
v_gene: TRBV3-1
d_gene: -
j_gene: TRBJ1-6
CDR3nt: TGTGCCAGCAGCCCCCGGACAGTTATTAATTCACCCCTCCACTTT
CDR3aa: CASSPRTVINSPLHF

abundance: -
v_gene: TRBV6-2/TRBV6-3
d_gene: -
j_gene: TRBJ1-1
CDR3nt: TGTGCCAGCACCCCCATGGGGGGGTATGACACTGAAGCTTTCTTT
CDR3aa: CASTPMGGYDTEAFF

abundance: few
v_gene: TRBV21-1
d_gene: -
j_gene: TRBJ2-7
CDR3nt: TGTGCCAGCAGCAAAGTGATGAGGAACGAGCAGTACTTC
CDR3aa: CASSKVMRNEQYF

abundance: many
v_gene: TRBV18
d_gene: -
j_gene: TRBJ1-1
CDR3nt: TGTGCCAGCTCACCAAGGGCGAACACTGAAGCTTTCTTT
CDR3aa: CASSPRANTEAFF

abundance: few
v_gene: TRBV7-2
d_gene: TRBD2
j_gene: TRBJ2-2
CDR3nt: TGTGCCAGCAGCCCATTAGGACTAGTGAACACCGGGGAGCTGTTTTTT
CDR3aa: CASSPLGLVNTGELFF

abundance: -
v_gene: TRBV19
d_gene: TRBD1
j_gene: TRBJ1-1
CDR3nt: TGTGCCAGTAGTATACCTGGGACAGGGACAACTGAAGCTTTCTTT
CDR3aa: CASSIPGTGTTEAFF

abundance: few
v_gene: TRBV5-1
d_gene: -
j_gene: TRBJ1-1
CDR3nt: TGCGCCAGCAGCCCGGCACGGGGGCGCGTGGCTTTCTTT
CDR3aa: CASSPARGRVAFF

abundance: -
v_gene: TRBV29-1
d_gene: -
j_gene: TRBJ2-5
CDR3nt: TGCAGCGTTGAAGGGGGCCTTTCCCCGTGGGAGACCCAGTACTTC
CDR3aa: CSVEGGLSPWETQYF

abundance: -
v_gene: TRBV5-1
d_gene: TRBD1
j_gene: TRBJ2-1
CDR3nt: TGCGCCAGCAGCGCTCTCGGGACAGGGATCAACAATGAGCAGTTCTTC
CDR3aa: CASSALGTGINNEQFF

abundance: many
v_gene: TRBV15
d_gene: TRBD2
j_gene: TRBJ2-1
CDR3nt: TGTGCCACCAGCAGAACCGGGACTAGGATACACAATGAGCAGTTCTTC
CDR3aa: CATSRTGTRIHNEQFF